This TCR beta chain emerged from a study of blood T cell repertoires in COVID-19. Study details: Both acute and convalescent COVID-19 samples were obtained from the United States, Italy and Spain. In each case, the material was cDNA or gDNA derived from T cells, B-cell-depleted T cells, or PBMCs.

In the original analysis: Estimated nucleated cell counts came from reference gene primer amplification. Here immunoSEQ multiplex PCR was the method, and the copy in TCRdb shows in-frame clones only, minus some. V, J and clone size derive from that table, while D and trimming were established from the DNA sequence. The sample has roughly 100,000 clones, approximately 89% seen once; the top ten hold 17%. In germline, CDR1 is SGHTA, CDR2 FQGNSA. Trimming removed 9 bases from V and 0 bases from J, with 10 bases in between. This CDR3 has 13 residues. Specimen: peripheral blood. This chain links TRBV7-2 with TRBJ2-3; weak D call: TRBD2 (7 bases). This receptor was taken from a woman older than 75 in a cohort sampled during active COVID-19. Written as DNA, the CDR3 is TGTGCCAGTAGGGGGGGGAGCACAGATACGCAGTATTTT. As protein: CASRGGSTDTQYF. The whole variable domain, filled in from reference TRBV7-2 and TRBJ2-3, reads GAGVSQSPSNKVTEKGKDVELRCDPISGHTALYWYRQSLGQGLEFLIYFQGNSAPDKSGLPSDRFSAERTGGSVSTLTIQRTQQEDSAVYLCASRGGSTDTQYFGPGTRLTVL.